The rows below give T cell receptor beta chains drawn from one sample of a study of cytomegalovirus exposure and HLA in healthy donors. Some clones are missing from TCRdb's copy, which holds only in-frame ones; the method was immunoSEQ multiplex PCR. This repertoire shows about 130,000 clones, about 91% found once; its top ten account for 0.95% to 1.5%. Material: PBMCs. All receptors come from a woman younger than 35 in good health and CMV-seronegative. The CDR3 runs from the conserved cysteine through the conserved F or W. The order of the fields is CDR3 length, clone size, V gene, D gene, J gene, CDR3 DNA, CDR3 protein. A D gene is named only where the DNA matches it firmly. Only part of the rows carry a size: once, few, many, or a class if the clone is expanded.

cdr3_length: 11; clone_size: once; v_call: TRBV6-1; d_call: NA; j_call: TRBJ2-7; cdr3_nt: TGTGCCAGCAGGGCCGTGTACGAGCAGTACTTC; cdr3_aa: CASRAVYEQYF
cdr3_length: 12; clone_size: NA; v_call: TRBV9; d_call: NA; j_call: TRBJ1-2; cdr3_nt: TGTGCCAGCAGCGCCTTTAACTATGGCTACACCTTC; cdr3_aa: CASSAFNYGYTF
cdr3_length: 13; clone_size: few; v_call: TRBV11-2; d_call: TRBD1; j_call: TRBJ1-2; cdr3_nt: TGTGCCAGCAGCTTAGGGACAGGGGATGGCTACACCTTC; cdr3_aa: CASSLGTGDGYTF
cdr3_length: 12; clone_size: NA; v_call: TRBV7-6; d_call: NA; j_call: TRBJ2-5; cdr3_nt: TGTGCCAGCAGTTCTCTCTCGGGGACCCAGTACTTC; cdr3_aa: CASSSLSGTQYF
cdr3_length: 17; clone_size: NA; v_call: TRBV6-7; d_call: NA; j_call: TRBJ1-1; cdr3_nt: TGTGCCAGCAGACAAGGACACAACGGAACAGGCGACACTGAAGCTTTCTTT; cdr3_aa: CASRQGHNGTGDTEAFF
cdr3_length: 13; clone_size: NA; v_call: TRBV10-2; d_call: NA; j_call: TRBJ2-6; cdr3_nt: TGCGCCAGCAGTGCGTCTGGGGCCAACGTCCTGACTTTC; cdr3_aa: CASSASGANVLTF
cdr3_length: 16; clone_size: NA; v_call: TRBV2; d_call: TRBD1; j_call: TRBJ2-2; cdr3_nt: TGTGCCAGCAGTGGGGCGCAGGGGGCATTAAGGGGGGAGCTGTTTTTT; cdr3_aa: CASSGAQGALRGELFF
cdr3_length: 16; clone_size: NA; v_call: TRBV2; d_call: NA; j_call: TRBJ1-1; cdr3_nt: TGTGCCAGCAGTGTTTATCTGACAGCTATGAACACTGAAGCTTTCTTT; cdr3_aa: CASSVYLTAMNTEAFF
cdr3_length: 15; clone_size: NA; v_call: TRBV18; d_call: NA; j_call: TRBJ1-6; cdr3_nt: TGTGCCAGCTCACTTGGGGGCAAGGACAATTCACCCCTCCACTTT; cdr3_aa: CASSLGGKDNSPLHF
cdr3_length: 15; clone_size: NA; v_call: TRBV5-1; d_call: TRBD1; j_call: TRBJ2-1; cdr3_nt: TGCGCCAGCAGCGGGGACAGTTCATCCTACAATGAGCAGTTCTTC; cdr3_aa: CASSGDSSSYNEQFF
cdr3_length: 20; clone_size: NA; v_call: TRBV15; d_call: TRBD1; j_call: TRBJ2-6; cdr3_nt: TGTGCCACCAGCGGTGAAGTGGGCCGACAGGGTACGTACGGGGCCAACGTCCTGACTTTC; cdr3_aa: CATSGEVGRQGTYGANVLTF
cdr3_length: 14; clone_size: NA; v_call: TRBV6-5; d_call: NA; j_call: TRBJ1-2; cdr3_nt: TGTGCCAGCAGTTACTCGGCAGGGGACTATGGCTACACCTTC; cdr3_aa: CASSYSAGDYGYTF
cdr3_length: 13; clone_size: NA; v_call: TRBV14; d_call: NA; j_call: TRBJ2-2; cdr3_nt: TGTGCCAGCAGCCAAGAGCTATCCGGGGAGCTGTTTTTT; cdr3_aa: CASSQELSGELFF
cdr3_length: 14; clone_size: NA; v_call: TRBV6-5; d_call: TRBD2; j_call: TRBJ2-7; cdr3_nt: TGTGCCAGCAGTTCGCTAGCGGGGGGCTACGAGCAGTACTTC; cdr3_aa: CASSSLAGGYEQYF
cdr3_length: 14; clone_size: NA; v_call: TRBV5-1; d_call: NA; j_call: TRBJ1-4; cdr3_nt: TGCGCCAGCAGCTTGTGGTCGGCCGCCGGGAAACTGTTTTTT; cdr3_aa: CASSLWSAAGKLFF
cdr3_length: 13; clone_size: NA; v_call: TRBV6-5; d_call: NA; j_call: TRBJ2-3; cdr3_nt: TGTGCCAGCAGGCCCGGGAACACAGATACGCAGTATTTT; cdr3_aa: CASRPGNTDTQYF
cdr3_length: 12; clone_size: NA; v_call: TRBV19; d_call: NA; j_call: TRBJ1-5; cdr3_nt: TGTGCCAGTCGACAGGTGGGTCAGCCCCAGCATTTT; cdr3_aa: CASRQVGQPQHF
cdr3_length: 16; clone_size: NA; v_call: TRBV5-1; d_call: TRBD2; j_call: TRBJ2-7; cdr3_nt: TGCGCCAGCAGCTTGGGAGGATCCGGGGGGTCCTACGAGCAGTACTTC; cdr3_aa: CASSLGGSGGSYEQYF
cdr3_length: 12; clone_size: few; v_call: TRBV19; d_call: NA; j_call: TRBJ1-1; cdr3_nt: TGTGCCAGTAGTCTGACAGACACTGAAGCTTTCTTT; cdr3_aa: CASSLTDTEAFF
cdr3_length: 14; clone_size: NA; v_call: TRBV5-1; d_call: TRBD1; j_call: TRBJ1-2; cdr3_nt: TGCGCCAGCAGCTTGGACAGGGGAGTATATGGCTACACCTTC; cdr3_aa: CASSLDRGVYGYTF
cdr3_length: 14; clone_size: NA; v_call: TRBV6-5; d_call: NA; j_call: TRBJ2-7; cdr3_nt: TGTGCCAGCATCGTGGCAGGGAGGTCCTACGAGCAGTACTTC; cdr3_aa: CASIVAGRSYEQYF
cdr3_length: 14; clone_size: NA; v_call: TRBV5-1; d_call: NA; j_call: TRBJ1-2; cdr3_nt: TGCGCCAGCAGCCCTATGAGTACTAACTATGGCTACACCTTC; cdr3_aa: CASSPMSTNYGYTF
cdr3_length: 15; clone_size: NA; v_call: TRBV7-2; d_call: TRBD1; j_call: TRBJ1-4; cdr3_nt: TGTGCCAGCAGCTTCACAGGGGGTTCTAATGAAAAACTGTTTTTT; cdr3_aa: CASSFTGGSNEKLFF
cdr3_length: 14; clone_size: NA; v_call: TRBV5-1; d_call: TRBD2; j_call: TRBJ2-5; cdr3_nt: TGCGCCAGCAGCCGACTAGCGGGGGAAGAGACCCAGTACTTC; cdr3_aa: CASSRLAGEETQYF
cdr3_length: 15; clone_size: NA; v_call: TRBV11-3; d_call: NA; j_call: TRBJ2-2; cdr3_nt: TGTGCCAGCAGCCCGAACAGGGTAGAGACCGGGGAGCTGTTTTTT; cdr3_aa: CASSPNRVETGELFF
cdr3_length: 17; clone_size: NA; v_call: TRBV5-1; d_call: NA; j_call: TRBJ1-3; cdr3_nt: TGCGCCAGCAGCTTGGCCGTGGGCAGCTCCTCTGGAAACACCATATATTTT; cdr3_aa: CASSLAVGSSSGNTIYF
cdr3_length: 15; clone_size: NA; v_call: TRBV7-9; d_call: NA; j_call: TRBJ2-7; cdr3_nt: TGTGCCAGCAGCCCGCGGTGGACAAGGGGGTTCGAGCAGTACTTC; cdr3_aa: CASSPRWTRGFEQYF
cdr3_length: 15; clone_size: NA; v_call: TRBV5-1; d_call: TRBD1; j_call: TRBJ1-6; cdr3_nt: TGCGCCAGCAGCCAACCACAGGGGCCCGCTTCACCCCTCCACTTT; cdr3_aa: CASSQPQGPASPLHF
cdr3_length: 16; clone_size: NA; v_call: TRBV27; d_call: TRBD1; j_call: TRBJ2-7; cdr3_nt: TGTGCCAGCAGTTTTTTGACCGGGACAGATAACTACGAGCAGTACTTC; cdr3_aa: CASSFLTGTDNYEQYF
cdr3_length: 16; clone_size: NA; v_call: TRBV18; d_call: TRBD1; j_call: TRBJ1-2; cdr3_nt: TGTGCCAGCTCACCCCCAGGCCCCCAGGGGGCGTTTGGCTACACCTTC; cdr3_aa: CASSPPGPQGAFGYTF
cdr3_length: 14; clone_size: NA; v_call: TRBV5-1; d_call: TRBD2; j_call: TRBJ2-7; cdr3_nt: TGCGCCAGCTCGAGAATTACTAGCGTCTACGAGCAGTACTTC; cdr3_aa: CASSRITSVYEQYF
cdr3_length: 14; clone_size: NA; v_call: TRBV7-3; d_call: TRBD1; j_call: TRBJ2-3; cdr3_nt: TGTGCCAGCAGCCGGCGACAGGGCCCAGATACGCAGTATTTT; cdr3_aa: CASSRRQGPDTQYF
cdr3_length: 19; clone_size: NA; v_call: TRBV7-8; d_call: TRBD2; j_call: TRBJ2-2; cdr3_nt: TGTGCCAGCAACCATCCGGGACTAGCGGTTTCGGGTTACACCGGGGAGCTGTTTTTT; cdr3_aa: CASNHPGLAVSGYTGELFF
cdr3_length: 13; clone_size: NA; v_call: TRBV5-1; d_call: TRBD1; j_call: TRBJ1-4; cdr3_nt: TGCGCCAGCAGCCCTGGACAGGGGGCTGTCCTGTTTTTT; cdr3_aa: CASSPGQGAVLFF
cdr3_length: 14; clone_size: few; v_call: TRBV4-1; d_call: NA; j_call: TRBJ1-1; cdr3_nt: TGCGCCAGCAGCCAAGATCATCTGGGGCAAGGTCCTTTCTTT; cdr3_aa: CASSQDHLGQGPFF
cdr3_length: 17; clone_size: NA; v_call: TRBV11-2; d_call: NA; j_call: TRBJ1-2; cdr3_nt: TGTGCCAGCAGCTTACGCTACAAGGTTAACAGAGACTATGGCTACACCTTC; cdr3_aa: CASSLRYKVNRDYGYTF
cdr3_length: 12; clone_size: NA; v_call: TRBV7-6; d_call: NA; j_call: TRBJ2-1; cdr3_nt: TGTGCCAGCAGCCCCTTAGCCAATGAGCAGTTCTTC; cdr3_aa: CASSPLANEQFF
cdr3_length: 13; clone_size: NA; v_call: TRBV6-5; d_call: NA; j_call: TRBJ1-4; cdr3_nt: TGTGCCAGCAGTGACAGTACTAATGAAAAACTGTTTTTT; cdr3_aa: CASSDSTNEKLFF
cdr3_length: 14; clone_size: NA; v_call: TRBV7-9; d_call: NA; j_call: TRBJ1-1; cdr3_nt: TGTGCCAGCAGCTATCAGGGTGGGGGGACTGAAGCTTTCTTT; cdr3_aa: CASSYQGGGTEAFF
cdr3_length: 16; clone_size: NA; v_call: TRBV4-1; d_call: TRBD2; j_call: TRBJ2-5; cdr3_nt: TGCGCCAGCAGCCAAGGGGAGCGGGGGAGCCAAGAGACCCAGTACTTC; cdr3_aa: CASSQGERGSQETQYF
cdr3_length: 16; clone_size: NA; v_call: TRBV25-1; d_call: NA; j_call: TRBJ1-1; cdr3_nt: TGTGCCAGCAGGAAACAGGGTGGGAACATGAACACTGAAGCTTTCTTT; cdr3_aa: CASRKQGGNMNTEAFF
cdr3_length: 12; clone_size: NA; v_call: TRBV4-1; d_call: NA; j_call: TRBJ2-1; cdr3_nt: TGCGCCAGCAGCCAGGCGACATATGATCAGTTCTTC; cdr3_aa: CASSQATYDQFF
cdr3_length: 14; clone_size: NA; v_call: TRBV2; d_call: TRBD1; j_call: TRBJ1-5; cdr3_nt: TGTGCCAGCATAGGGACAGGGGGCCGTCAGCCCCAGCATTTT; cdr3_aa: CASIGTGGRQPQHF
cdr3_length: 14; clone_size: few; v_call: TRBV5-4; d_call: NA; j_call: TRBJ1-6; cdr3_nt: TGTGCCAGCAGCTGGTCGGGCGGGGCCGGGGCCCTCCACTTT; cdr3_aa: CASSWSGGAGALHF
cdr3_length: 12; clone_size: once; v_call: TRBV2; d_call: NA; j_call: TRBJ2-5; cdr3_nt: TGTGCCAGCAGTGCATTTCAAGAGACCCAGTACTTC; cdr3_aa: CASSAFQETQYF
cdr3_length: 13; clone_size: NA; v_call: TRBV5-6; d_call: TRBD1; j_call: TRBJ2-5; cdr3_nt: TGTGCCAGCAGTTTGGACAGGGCGGAGACCCAGTACTTC; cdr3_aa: CASSLDRAETQYF
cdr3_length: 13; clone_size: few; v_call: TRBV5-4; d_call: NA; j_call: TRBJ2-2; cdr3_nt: TGTGCCAGCAGCTTAGAGTATCACGGGGAGCTGTTTTTT; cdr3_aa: CASSLEYHGELFF
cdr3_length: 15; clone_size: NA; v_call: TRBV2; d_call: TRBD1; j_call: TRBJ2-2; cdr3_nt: TGTGCCAGCGAGGGAGACAGGGGGCCTCTCGGGGAGCTGTTTTTT; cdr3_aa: CASEGDRGPLGELFF
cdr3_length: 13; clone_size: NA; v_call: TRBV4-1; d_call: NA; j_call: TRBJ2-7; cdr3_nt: TGCGCCAGCAGCCACAGTACGGGCTACGAGCAGTACTTC; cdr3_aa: CASSHSTGYEQYF
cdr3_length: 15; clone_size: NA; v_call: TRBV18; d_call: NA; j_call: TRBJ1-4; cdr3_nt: TGTGCCAGCTCACCTCCGGGGGTAACTAATGAAAAACTGTTTTTT; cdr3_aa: CASSPPGVTNEKLFF
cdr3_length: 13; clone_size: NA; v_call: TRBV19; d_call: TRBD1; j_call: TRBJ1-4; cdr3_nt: TGTGCCAGTAGGGGGACAGGGGCTGAAAAACTGTTTTTT; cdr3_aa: CASRGTGAEKLFF
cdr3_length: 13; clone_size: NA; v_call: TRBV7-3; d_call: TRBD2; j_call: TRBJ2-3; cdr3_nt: TGTGCCAGCAGCTCCCAACTAGCGGATACGCAGTATTTT; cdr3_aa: CASSSQLADTQYF
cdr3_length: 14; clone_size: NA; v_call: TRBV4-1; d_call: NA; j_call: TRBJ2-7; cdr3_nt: TGCGCCAGCAGCCAAGGTCCCGCCGCCGGCGAGCAGTACTTC; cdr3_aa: CASSQGPAAGEQYF
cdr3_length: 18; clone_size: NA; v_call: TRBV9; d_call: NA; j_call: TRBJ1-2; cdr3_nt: TGTGCCAGCAGCGTTTTATTGACATCGCCTAAAGCTAACTATGGCTACACCTTC; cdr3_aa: CASSVLLTSPKANYGYTF
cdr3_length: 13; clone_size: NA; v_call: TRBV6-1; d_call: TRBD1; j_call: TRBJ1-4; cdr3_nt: TGTGCCAGCAGTGAACGGACAGGTTACAAACTGTTTTTT; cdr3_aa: CASSERTGYKLFF
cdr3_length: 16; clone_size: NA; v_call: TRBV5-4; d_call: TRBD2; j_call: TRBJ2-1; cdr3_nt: TGTGCCAGCAGCTCCCCACTAGCGGGGCAGTATAATGAGCAGTTCTTC; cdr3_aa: CASSSPLAGQYNEQFF
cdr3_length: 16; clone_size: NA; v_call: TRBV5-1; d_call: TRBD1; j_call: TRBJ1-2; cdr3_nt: TGCGCCAGCAGCATAGGAGGGGGCGCGGGAATCTATGGCTACACCTTC; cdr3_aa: CASSIGGGAGIYGYTF